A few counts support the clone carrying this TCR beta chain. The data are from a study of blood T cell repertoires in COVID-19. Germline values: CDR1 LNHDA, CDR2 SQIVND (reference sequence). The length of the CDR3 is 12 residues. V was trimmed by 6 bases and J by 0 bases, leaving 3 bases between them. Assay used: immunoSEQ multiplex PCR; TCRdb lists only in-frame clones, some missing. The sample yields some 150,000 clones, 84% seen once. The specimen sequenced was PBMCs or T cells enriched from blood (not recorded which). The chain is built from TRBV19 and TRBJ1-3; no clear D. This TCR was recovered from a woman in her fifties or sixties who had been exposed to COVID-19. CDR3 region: CASSYSGNTIYF. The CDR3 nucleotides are TGTGCCAGTAGCTACTCTGGAAACACCATATATTTT. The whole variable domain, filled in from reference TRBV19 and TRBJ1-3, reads DGGITQSPKYLFRKEGQNVTLSCEQNLNHDAMYWYRQDPGQGLRLIYYSQIVNDFQKGDIAEGYSVSREKKESFPLTVTSAQKNPTAFYLCASSYSGNTIYFGEGSWLTVV.